This is a list of T cell receptor beta chains from one sample in a study of blood T cells in healthy people across ages. MiXCR, run by TCRdb on the 5' RACE reads, gives a single entry per CDR3 protein. This sample has roughly 700,000 distinct CDR3 sequences, with more than 40% found just once. The sequenced sample was blood. Receptors were obtained from an older woman in good health. Each CDR3 is given with its conserved first and last residue. Fields, in order: clone size, D gene, V gene, J gene, CDR3 protein, CDR3 DNA. D genes are given only for firm matches. Clone size is not always given. Where it is, it says once, few, many or a class for expanded clones.

clone size: .
D gene: .
V gene: TRBV5-1
J gene: TRBJ1-4
CDR3 protein: CASSLAGVGEKLFF
CDR3 DNA: TGCGCCAGCAGCTTGGCAGGGGTTGGAGAAAAACTGTTTTTT

clone size: .
D gene: .
V gene: TRBV25-1
J gene: TRBJ1-6
CDR3 protein: CASSDGNSPLHF
CDR3 DNA: TGTGCCAGCAGTGACGGGAATTCACCCCTCCACTTT

clone size: .
D gene: TRBD1
V gene: TRBV20-1
J gene: TRBJ2-1
CDR3 protein: CSASPGTAQETQFF
CDR3 DNA: TGCAGTGCTTCACCTGGGACAGCCCAAGAGACCCAGTTCTTC

clone size: .
D gene: .
V gene: TRBV27
J gene: TRBJ1-5
CDR3 protein: CASSFIDQPQHF
CDR3 DNA: TGTGCCAGCAGTTTTATCGATCAGCCCCAGCATTTT

clone size: .
D gene: TRBD1
V gene: TRBV5-1
J gene: TRBJ2-5
CDR3 protein: CASSAGQGSQETQYF
CDR3 DNA: TGCGCCAGCAGCGCCGGACAGGGCTCCCAAGAGACCCAGTACTTC

clone size: few
D gene: .
V gene: TRBV19
J gene: TRBJ2-1
CDR3 protein: CASSYYSYNEQFF
CDR3 DNA: TGTGCCAGTAGTTACTACTCCTACAATGAGCAGTTCTTC

clone size: many
D gene: .
V gene: TRBV18
J gene: TRBJ2-5
CDR3 protein: CASSQSRGDQETQYF
CDR3 DNA: TGTGCCAGCTCACAGTCCAGAGGAGACCAAGAGACCCAGTACTTC

clone size: .
D gene: .
V gene: TRBV6-2/TRBV6-3
J gene: TRBJ2-1
CDR3 protein: CASREPEVAYNEQFF
CDR3 DNA: TGTGCCAGCAGGGAGCCGGAGGTAGCCTACAATGAGCAGTTCTTC

clone size: .
D gene: .
V gene: TRBV5-4
J gene: TRBJ2-7
CDR3 protein: CASSSRGLNEQYF
CDR3 DNA: TGTGCCAGCAGCTCGCGGGGGCTGAACGAGCAGTACTTC

clone size: few
D gene: .
V gene: TRBV6-5
J gene: TRBJ2-2
CDR3 protein: CASSYLRVTGELFF
CDR3 DNA: TGTGCCAGCAGTTACCTCAGAGTTACCGGGGAGCTGTTTTTT

clone size: few
D gene: TRBD1
V gene: TRBV27
J gene: TRBJ2-7
CDR3 protein: CASSRDRGDYEQYF
CDR3 DNA: TGTGCCAGCAGTAGGGACAGGGGAGACTACGAGCAGTACTTC

clone size: .
D gene: .
V gene: TRBV5-1
J gene: TRBJ2-7
CDR3 protein: CASSLDGRNYNEQYF
CDR3 DNA: TGCGCCAGCAGCTTGGATGGCAGAAACTACAATGAGCAGTACTTC

clone size: few
D gene: .
V gene: TRBV29-1
J gene: TRBJ1-2
CDR3 protein: CSVGGGNGYTF
CDR3 DNA: TGCAGCGTTGGTGGGGGAAATGGCTACACCTTC

clone size: .
D gene: TRBD1
V gene: TRBV5-1
J gene: TRBJ2-1
CDR3 protein: CASSPGPGQGSNEQFF
CDR3 DNA: TGCGCCAGCAGCCCGGGCCCGGGACAGGGGAGCAATGAGCAGTTCTTC

clone size: .
D gene: .
V gene: TRBV29-1
J gene: TRBJ2-3
CDR3 protein: CSVLAANIDTQYF
CDR3 DNA: TGCAGCGTTTTAGCGGCAAACATAGATACGCAGTATTTT

clone size: few
D gene: TRBD1
V gene: TRBV6-2/TRBV6-3
J gene: TRBJ2-2
CDR3 protein: CASSQTGERWTGELFF
CDR3 DNA: TGTGCCAGCAGTCAAACAGGGGAACGGTGGACCGGGGAGCTGTTTTTT

clone size: .
D gene: TRBD1
V gene: TRBV24-1
J gene: TRBJ2-7
CDR3 protein: CATGQGAIEEQYF
CDR3 DNA: TGTGCCACCGGGCAGGGGGCAATAGAGGAGCAGTACTTC

clone size: .
D gene: TRBD2
V gene: TRBV20-1
J gene: TRBJ2-5
CDR3 protein: CSVGLAGVNEQYF
CDR3 DNA: TGCAGTGTCGGTCTAGCGGGCGTCAATGAGCAGTACTTC

clone size: few
D gene: .
V gene: TRBV6-5
J gene: TRBJ2-1
CDR3 protein: CASSFDWSSRGNEQFF
CDR3 DNA: TGTGCCAGCAGTTTCGACTGGAGCTCGAGGGGCAATGAGCAGTTCTTC

clone size: .
D gene: TRBD1
V gene: TRBV20-1
J gene: TRBJ2-5
CDR3 protein: CSAREFPFATGRETQYF
CDR3 DNA: TGCAGTGCTAGAGAGTTTCCCTTTGCGACAGGGAGAGAGACCCAGTACTTC

clone size: .
D gene: TRBD2
V gene: TRBV6-2/TRBV6-3
J gene: TRBJ2-1
CDR3 protein: CASSSGTSDFNEQFF
CDR3 DNA: TGTGCCAGCAGTTCCGGGACTAGCGATTTCAATGAGCAGTTCTTC

clone size: .
D gene: .
V gene: TRBV27
J gene: TRBJ2-7
CDR3 protein: CASRESSKNSYEQYF
CDR3 DNA: TGTGCCAGCAGAGAAAGCTCGAAAAACTCCTACGAGCAGTACTTC

clone size: .
D gene: TRBD1
V gene: TRBV28
J gene: TRBJ1-2
CDR3 protein: CASSSSGGAQGYTF
CDR3 DNA: TGTGCCAGCAGTTCCTCAGGGGGCGCGCAAGGCTACACCTTC

clone size: .
D gene: .
V gene: TRBV10-1
J gene: TRBJ1-2
CDR3 protein: CARTPGHIAAPGYTF
CDR3 DNA: TGCGCCAGGACGCCAGGACACATTGCAGCTCCGGGCTACACCTTC

clone size: .
D gene: TRBD2
V gene: TRBV20-1
J gene: TRBJ2-1
CDR3 protein: CSAPRASGIHNEQFF
CDR3 DNA: TGCAGTGCCCCGAGGGCTAGCGGGATACACAATGAGCAGTTCTTC

clone size: .
D gene: .
V gene: TRBV10-3
J gene: TRBJ1-3
CDR3 protein: CAISESVVSRGTIYF
CDR3 DNA: TGTGCCATCAGTGAGTCTGTAGTGTCGAGAGGCACCATATATTTT

clone size: .
D gene: .
V gene: TRBV21-1
J gene: TRBJ2-4
CDR3 protein: CASSKVSGRAVTKNIQYF
CDR3 DNA: TGTGCCAGCAGCAAAGTAAGCGGGAGGGCCGTAACCAAAAACATTCAGTACTTC

clone size: few
D gene: .
V gene: TRBV4-3
J gene: TRBJ2-7
CDR3 protein: CASSPGPMGNVQYF
CDR3 DNA: TGCGCCAGCAGCCCGGGTCCTATGGGAAACGTTCAGTACTTC

clone size: .
D gene: TRBD2
V gene: TRBV5-1
J gene: TRBJ2-7
CDR3 protein: CASSLPSGRTHEQYF
CDR3 DNA: TGCGCCAGCAGCTTGCCGTCCGGGAGGACCCACGAGCAGTACTTC

clone size: many
D gene: .
V gene: TRBV7-2
J gene: TRBJ2-5
CDR3 protein: CASSLDSASGETQYF
CDR3 DNA: TGTGCCAGCAGCTTAGATAGCGCCTCGGGGGAGACCCAGTACTTC

clone size: .
D gene: TRBD2
V gene: TRBV7-8
J gene: TRBJ2-1
CDR3 protein: CASSAQTSGSNEQFF
CDR3 DNA: TGTGCCAGCAGCGCCCAGACTAGCGGGAGCAATGAGCAGTTCTTC

clone size: .
D gene: TRBD1
V gene: TRBV7-2
J gene: TRBJ1-1
CDR3 protein: CASSRQGTGDTEAFF
CDR3 DNA: TGTGCCAGCAGCCGCCAGGGGACAGGGGACACTGAAGCTTTCTTT

clone size: .
D gene: TRBD2
V gene: TRBV10-3
J gene: TRBJ2-7
CDR3 protein: CATDSGRASYEQYF
CDR3 DNA: TGTGCCACTGATAGCGGGAGAGCTTCCTACGAGCAGTACTTC

clone size: .
D gene: .
V gene: TRBV11-1
J gene: TRBJ1-4
CDR3 protein: CASSQRTGLNEKLFF
CDR3 DNA: TGTGCCAGCAGCCAGCGTACAGGTCTTAATGAAAAACTGTTTTTT

clone size: few
D gene: .
V gene: TRBV6-5
J gene: TRBJ2-1
CDR3 protein: CASSYRQFNEQFF
CDR3 DNA: TGTGCCAGCAGTTACCGGCAGTTCAATGAGCAGTTCTTC

clone size: .
D gene: TRBD2
V gene: TRBV5-6
J gene: TRBJ2-1
CDR3 protein: CASSSTSGGLYNEQFF
CDR3 DNA: TGTGCCAGCAGCTCCACCAGCGGGGGGTTGTACAATGAGCAGTTCTTC

clone size: .
D gene: .
V gene: TRBV12-3/TRBV12-4
J gene: TRBJ1-5
CDR3 protein: CASSPDGKIRPQHF
CDR3 DNA: TGTGCCAGCAGCCCGGACGGGAAAATCAGGCCCCAGCATTTT

clone size: many
D gene: .
V gene: TRBV2
J gene: TRBJ1-2
CDR3 protein: CATRGYTF
CDR3 DNA: TGTGCCACTCGGGGCTACACCTTC

clone size: .
D gene: .
V gene: TRBV25-1
J gene: TRBJ2-1
CDR3 protein: CASSEVVGFNEQFF
CDR3 DNA: TGTGCCAGCAGCGAAGTGGTAGGGTTTAATGAGCAGTTCTTC

clone size: .
D gene: TRBD2
V gene: TRBV20-1
J gene: TRBJ2-7
CDR3 protein: CSAFRGAGAYEQYF
CDR3 DNA: TGCAGTGCTTTCCGGGGAGCGGGAGCCTACGAGCAGTACTTC

clone size: .
D gene: .
V gene: TRBV7-9
J gene: TRBJ2-7
CDR3 protein: CASSLARTVLGEQYF
CDR3 DNA: TGTGCCAGCAGCTTGGCTCGGACTGTTTTGGGTGAGCAGTACTTC

clone size: few
D gene: .
V gene: TRBV5-1
J gene: TRBJ2-3
CDR3 protein: CASSYRAQLADTQYF
CDR3 DNA: TGCGCCAGCAGCTACCGGGCCCAACTAGCAGATACGCAGTATTTT

clone size: .
D gene: .
V gene: TRBV12-3/TRBV12-4
J gene: TRBJ2-7
CDR3 protein: CASSLNQRSYEQYF
CDR3 DNA: TGTGCCAGCAGTTTGAACCAGCGGTCCTACGAGCAGTACTTC

clone size: .
D gene: .
V gene: TRBV2
J gene: TRBJ1-1
CDR3 protein: CASSERVSNTEAFF
CDR3 DNA: TGTGCCAGCAGTGAGAGGGTCTCGAACACTGAAGCTTTCTTT

clone size: few
D gene: TRBD1
V gene: TRBV7-9
J gene: TRBJ2-1
CDR3 protein: CASSTRQQGRYNEQFF
CDR3 DNA: TGTGCCAGCAGCACCCGCCAACAGGGGAGATACAATGAGCAGTTCTTC

clone size: few
D gene: TRBD1
V gene: TRBV2
J gene: TRBJ2-5
CDR3 protein: CASNLRRQGAEEQYF
CDR3 DNA: TGTGCCAGCAACCTCCGGAGACAGGGGGCTGAAGAGCAGTACTTC

clone size: many
D gene: .
V gene: TRBV7-2
J gene: TRBJ2-7
CDR3 protein: CASSLSRSYEQYF
CDR3 DNA: TGTGCCAGCAGCTTATCTCGCTCCTACGAGCAGTACTTC

clone size: .
D gene: .
V gene: TRBV28
J gene: TRBJ1-1
CDR3 protein: CASSQQPPATEAFF
CDR3 DNA: TGTGCCAGCAGCCAGCAGCCCCCGGCCACTGAAGCTTTCTTT

clone size: .
D gene: TRBD2
V gene: TRBV18
J gene: TRBJ2-7
CDR3 protein: CASSISGSVYEQYF
CDR3 DNA: TGTGCCAGCTCAATTAGCGGGAGTGTCTACGAGCAGTACTTC